This T cell receptor beta chain is drawn from a study of post-analysis software for immune sequencing data. Study-wide results and caveats: F measure clustering grouped samples strongly by preparation batch. TRBV5-6, TRBV5-1 and TRBV20-1 belonged to a set of roughly 5 TRBV segments that were more frequent in patients than controls.

Concerning this clonotype itself: Its antigen is still unknown.

V lost 0 bases and J 4 bases, leaving 11 bases between the germline ends. The germline CDR1 and CDR2 sequences are SGHRS and YFSETQ. The CDR3 sequence is 15 residues long. TCR beta cDNA libraries included unique molecular identifiers. TCRdb reanalysed the PCR reads using MiXCR and keeps one entry per CDR3 protein. The top ten hold about 10% of the sample, which has approximately 660,000 distinct CDR3 sequences, approximately 59% seen once. Sample: blood. The sequence was collected from a girl aged 2 to 9 with multiple sclerosis. The J gene is TRBJ1-5, the V gene TRBV5-1, with D hard to call. The CDR3 sequence: CASSLDGTRNQPQHF. The CDR3 bases are TGCGCCAGCAGCTTGGACGGCACCAGAAATCAGCCCCAGCATTTT.